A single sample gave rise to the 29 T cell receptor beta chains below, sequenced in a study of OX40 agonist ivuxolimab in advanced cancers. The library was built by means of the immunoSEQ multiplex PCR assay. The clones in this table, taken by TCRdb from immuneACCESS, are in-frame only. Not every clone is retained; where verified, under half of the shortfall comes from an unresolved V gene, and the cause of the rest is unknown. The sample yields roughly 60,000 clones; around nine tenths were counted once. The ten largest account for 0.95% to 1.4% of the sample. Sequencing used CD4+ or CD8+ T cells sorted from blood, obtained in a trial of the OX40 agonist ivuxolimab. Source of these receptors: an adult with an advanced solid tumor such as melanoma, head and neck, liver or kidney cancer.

The CDR3 loop reads CASSPISGSSNTEAFF. Here the CDR3 DNA reads TGTGCCAGCAGTCCAATTAGCGGGAGTTCGAACACTGAAGCTTTCTTT. The genes are TRBV28 and TRBJ1-1; no reliable D call. V was pared by 5 bases and J by 1 base, with 17 bases between. CDR1 is MDHEN and CDR2 is SYDVKM in the germline V gene. The CDR3 has 16 amino acids.

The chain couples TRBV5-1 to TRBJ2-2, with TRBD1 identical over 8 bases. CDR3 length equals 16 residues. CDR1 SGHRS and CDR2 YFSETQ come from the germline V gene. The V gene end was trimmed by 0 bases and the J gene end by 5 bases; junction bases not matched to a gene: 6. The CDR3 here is CASSLGTGSGTGELFF. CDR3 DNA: TGCGCCAGCAGCTTGGGGACAGGGTCGGGGACCGGGGAGCTGTTTTTT.

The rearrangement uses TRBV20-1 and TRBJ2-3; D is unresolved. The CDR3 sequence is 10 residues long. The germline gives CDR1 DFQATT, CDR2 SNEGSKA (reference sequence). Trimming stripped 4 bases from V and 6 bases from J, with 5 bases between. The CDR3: CSATVDTQYF. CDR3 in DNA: TGCAGTGCTACGGTGGATACGCAGTATTTT.

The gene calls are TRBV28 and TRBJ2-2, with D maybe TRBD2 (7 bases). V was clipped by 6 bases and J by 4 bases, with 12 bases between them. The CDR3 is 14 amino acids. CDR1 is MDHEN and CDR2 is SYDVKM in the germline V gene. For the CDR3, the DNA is TGTGCCAGCAGGTCGGCGGGGGCCACCGGGGAGCTGTTTTTT. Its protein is CASRSAGATGELFF.

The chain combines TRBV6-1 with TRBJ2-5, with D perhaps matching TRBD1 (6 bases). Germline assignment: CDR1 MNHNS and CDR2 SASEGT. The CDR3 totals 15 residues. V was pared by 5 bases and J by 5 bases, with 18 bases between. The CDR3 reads CASSSLPGVWETQYF. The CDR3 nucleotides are TGTGCCAGCAGTTCACTCCCAGGGGTCTGGGAGACCCAGTACTTC.

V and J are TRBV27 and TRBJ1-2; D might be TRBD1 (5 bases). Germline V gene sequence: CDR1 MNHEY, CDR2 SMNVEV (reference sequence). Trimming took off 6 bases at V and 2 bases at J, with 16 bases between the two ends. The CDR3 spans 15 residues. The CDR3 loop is CASRPQVAGNYGYTF. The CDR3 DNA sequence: TGTGCCAGCAGACCCCAGGTGGCAGGGAACTATGGCTACACCTTC.

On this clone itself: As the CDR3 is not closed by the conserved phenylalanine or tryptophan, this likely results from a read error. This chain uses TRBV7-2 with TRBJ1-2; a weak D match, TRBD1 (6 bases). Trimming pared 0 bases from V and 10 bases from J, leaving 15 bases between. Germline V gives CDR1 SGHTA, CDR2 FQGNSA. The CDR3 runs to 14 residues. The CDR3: CASSLAGQGIDYTL. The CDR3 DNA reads TGTGCCAGCAGCTTAGCGGGACAAGGAATTGACTACACCCTC.

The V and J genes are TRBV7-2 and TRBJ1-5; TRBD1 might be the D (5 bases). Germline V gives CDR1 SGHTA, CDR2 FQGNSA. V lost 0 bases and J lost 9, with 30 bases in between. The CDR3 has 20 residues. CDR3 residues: CASSLAPKTFGDSRAGPQHF. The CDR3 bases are TGTGCCAGCAGCTTAGCGCCGAAAACATTTGGCGACAGCAGGGCTGGGCCCCAGCATTTT.

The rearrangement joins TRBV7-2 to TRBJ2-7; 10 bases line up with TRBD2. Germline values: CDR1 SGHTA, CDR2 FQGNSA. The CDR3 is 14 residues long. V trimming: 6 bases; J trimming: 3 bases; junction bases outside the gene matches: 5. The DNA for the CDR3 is TGTGCCAGCAGTCCGATAGCGGGAGGCTACGAGCAGTACTTC. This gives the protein CASSPIAGGYEQYF.

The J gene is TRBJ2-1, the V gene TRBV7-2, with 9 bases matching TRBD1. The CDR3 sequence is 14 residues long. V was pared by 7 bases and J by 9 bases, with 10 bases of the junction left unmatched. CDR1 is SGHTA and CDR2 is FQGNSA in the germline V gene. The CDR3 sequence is CASTLTGGSFEQFF. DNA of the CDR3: TGTGCCAGCACCTTGACAGGGGGAAGTTTTGAGCAGTTCTTC.

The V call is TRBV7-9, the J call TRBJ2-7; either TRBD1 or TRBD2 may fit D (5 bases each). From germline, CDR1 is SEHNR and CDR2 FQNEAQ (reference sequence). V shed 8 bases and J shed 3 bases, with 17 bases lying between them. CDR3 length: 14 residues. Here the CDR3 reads CASSSRGEGYEQYF. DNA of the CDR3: TGTGCCAGCTCTTCTAGGGGTGAGGGCTACGAGCAGTACTTC.

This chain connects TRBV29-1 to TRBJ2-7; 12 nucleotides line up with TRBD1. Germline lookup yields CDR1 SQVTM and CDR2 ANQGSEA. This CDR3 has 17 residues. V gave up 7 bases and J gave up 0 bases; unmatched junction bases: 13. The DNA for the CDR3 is TGCAGCGCTTCCGGGACAGGGGGCTCTATCTCCTCCTACGAGCAGTACTTC. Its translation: CSASGTGGSISSYEQYF.

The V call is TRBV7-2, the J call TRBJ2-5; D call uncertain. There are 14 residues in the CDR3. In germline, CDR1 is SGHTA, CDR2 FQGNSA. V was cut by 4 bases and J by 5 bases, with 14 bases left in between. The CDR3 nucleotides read TGTGCCAGCAGCTCGACCCTTATGGGGGAGACCCAGTACTTC. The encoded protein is CASSSTLMGETQYF. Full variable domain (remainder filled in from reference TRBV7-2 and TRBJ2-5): GAGVSQSPSNKVTEKGKDVELRCDPISGHTALYWYRQSLGQGLEFLIYFQGNSAPDKSGLPSDRFSAERTGGSVSTLTIQRTQQEDSAVYLCASSSTLMGETQYFGPGTRLLVL.

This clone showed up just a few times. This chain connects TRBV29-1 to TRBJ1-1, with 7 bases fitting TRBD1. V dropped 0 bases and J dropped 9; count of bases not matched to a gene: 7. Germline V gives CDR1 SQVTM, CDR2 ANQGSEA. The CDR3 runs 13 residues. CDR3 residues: CSVEEEGGGQAFF. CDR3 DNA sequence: TGCAGCGTTGAAGAAGAAGGGGGCGGTCAAGCTTTCTTT. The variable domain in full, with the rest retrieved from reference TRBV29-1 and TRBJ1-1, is SAVISQKPSRDICQRGTSLTIQCQVDSQVTMMFWYRQQPGQSLTLIATANQGSEATYESGFVIDKFPISRPNLTFSTLTVSNMSPEDSSIYLCSVEEEGGGQAFFGQGTRLTVV.

The CDR3 sequence is CASSRTSGRDEQYF. For the CDR3, the DNA is TGTGCCAGCAGCCGGACTAGCGGGAGGGACGAGCAGTACTTC. V gene TRBV6-5 combines with J gene TRBJ2-7; 15 bases line up with TRBD2. Per germline, CDR1 MNHEY and CDR2 SVGAGI. Losses at the gene ends were 6 bases for V and 5 bases for J; bases not matched to a gene: 2. This CDR3 region has 14 residues.

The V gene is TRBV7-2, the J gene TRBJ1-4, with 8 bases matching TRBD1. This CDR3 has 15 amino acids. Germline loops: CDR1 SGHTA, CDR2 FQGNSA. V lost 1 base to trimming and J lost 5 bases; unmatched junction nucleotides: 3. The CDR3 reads CASSLGDRRNEKLFF. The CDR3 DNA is TGTGCCAGCAGCTTAGGGGACAGGCGGAATGAAAAACTGTTTTTT.

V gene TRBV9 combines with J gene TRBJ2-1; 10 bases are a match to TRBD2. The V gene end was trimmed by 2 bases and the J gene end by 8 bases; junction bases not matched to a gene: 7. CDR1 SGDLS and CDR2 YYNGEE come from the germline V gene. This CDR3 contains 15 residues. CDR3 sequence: CASSVGLAPSDEQFF. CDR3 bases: TGTGCCAGCAGCGTGGGACTAGCGCCTTCCGATGAGCAGTTCTTC.

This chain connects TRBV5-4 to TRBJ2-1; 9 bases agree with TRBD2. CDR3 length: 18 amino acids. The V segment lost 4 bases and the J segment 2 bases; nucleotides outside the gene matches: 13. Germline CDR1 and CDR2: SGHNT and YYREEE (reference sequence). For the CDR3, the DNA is TGTGCCAGCAGCCTCGGAGTAGCGGGAGAAAATACCTACAATGAGCAGTTCTTC. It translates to CASSLGVAGENTYNEQFF. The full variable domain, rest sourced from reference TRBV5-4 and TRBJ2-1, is ETGVTQSPTHLIKTRGQQVTLRCSSQSGHNTVSWYQQALGQGPQFIFQYYREEENGRGNFPPRFSGLQFPNYSSELNVNALELDDSALYLCASSLGVAGENTYNEQFFGPGTRLTVL.

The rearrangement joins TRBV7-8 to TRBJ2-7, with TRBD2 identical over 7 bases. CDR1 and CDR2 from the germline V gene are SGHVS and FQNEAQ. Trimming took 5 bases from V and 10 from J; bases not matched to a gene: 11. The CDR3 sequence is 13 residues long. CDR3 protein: CASSPDDGDYQYF. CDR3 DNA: TGTGCCAGCAGCCCAGACGACGGGGACTATCAGTACTTC.

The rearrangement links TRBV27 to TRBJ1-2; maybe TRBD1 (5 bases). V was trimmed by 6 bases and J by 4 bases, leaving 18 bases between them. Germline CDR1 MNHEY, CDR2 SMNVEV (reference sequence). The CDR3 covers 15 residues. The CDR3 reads CASRPTDRPPYGYTF. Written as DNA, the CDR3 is TGTGCCAGCAGACCCACCGACAGACCCCCCTATGGCTACACCTTC.

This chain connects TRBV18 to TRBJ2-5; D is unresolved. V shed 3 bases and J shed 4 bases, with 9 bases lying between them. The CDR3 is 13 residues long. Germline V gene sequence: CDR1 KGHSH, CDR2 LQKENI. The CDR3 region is CASSPWTGETQYF. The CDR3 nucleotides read TGTGCCAGCTCACCTTGGACGGGAGAGACCCAGTACTTC.

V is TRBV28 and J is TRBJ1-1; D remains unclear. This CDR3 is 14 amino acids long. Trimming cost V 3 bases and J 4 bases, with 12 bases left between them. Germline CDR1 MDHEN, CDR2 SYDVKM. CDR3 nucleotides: TGTGCCAGCAGTTTCAGTGGGTTGGGCACTGAAGCTTTCTTT. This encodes CASSFSGLGTEAFF.

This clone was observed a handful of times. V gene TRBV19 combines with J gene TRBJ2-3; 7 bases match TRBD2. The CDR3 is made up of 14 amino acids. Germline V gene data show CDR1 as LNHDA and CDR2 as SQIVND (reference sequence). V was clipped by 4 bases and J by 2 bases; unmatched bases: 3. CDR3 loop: CASSRSGNTDTQYF. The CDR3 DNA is TGTGCCAGTAGTAGAAGCGGGAACACAGATACGCAGTATTTT.

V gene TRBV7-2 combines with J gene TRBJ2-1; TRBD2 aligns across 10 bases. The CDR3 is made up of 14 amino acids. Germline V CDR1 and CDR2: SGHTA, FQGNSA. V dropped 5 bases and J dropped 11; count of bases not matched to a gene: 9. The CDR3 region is CASSPSSGGTKQFF. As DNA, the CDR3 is TGTGCCAGCAGCCCCTCTAGCGGGGGCACTAAGCAGTTCTTC.

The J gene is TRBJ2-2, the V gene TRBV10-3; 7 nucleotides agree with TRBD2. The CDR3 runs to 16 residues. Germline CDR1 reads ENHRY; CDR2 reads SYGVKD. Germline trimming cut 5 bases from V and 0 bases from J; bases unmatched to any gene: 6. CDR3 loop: CAISKASGPNTGELFF. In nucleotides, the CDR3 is TGTGCCATCAGTAAGGCTAGCGGACCGAACACCGGGGAGCTGTTTTTT.

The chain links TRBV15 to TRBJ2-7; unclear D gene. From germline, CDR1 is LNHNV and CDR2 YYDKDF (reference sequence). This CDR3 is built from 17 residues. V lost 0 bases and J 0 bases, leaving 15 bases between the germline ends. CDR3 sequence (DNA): TGTGCCACCAGCAGAGATAACGGCCGATTAAGCTCCTACGAGCAGTACTTC. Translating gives CATSRDNGRLSSYEQYF.

The CDR3 loop reads CASSGLSVGSYNEQFF. The CDR3 DNA sequence: TGCGCCAGCAGCGGCCTGAGCGTAGGGTCCTACAATGAGCAGTTCTTC. The V and J genes are TRBV4-3 and TRBJ2-1; unclear D gene. Looked up from germline, CDR1 is LGHNA and CDR2 is YSLEER. The CDR3 loop spans 16 amino acids. V was pared by 5 bases and J by 1 base, with 15 bases between.

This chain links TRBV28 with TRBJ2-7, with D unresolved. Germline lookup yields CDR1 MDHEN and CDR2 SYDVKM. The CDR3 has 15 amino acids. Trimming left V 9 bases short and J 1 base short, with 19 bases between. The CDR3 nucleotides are TGTGCCAGTACGGAAGAGACCGGATCATCCTACGAGCAGTACTTC. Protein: CASTEETGSSYEQYF.

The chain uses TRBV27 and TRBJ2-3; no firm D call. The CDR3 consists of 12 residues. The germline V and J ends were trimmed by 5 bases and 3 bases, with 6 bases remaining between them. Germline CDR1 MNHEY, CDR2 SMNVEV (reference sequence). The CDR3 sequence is CASSSWTDTQYF. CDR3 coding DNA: TGTGCCAGCAGTAGTTGGACAGATACGCAGTATTTT.